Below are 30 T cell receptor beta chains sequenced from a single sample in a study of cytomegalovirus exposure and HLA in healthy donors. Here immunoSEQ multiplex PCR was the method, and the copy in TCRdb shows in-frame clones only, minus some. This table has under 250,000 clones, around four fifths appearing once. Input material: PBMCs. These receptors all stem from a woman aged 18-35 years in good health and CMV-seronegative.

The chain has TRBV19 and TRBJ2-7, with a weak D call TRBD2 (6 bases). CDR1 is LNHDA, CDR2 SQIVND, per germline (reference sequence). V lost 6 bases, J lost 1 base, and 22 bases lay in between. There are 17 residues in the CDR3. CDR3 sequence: CASSPERVSGRSYEQYF. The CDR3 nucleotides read TGTGCCAGTAGCCCAGAGAGAGTTAGCGGACGATCCTACGAGCAGTACTTC.

CDR3 sequence: CAWSVGTGQEYF. As DNA, the CDR3 is TGTGCCTGGAGTGTCGGGACAGGCCAGGAGTATTTT. This chain uses TRBV30 with TRBJ2-3, with TRBD1 identical over 8 bases. The CDR3 sequence is 12 residues long. In germline, CDR1 is GTSNPN, CDR2 SVGIG (reference sequence). The V gene end was trimmed by 0 bases and the J gene end by 13 bases; junction bases not matched to a gene: 6.

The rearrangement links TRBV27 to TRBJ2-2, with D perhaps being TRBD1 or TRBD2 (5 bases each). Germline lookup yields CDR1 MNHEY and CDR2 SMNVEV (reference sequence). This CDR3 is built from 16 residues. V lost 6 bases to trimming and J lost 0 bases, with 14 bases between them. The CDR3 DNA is TGTGCCAGCAGCACCGCCGGGACGGCGAACACCGGGGAGCTGTTTTTT. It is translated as CASSTAGTANTGELFF.

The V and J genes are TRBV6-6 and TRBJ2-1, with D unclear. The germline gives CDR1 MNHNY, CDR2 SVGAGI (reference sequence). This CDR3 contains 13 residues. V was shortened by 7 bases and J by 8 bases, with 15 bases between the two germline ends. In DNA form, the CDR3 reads TGTGCCAGCATTGAGCATGGGGTGGATGAGCAGTTCTTC. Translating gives CASIEHGVDEQFF.

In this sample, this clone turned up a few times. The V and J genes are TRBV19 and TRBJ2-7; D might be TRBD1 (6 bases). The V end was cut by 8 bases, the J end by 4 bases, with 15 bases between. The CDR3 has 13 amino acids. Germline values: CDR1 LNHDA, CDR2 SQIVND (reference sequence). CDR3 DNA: TGTGCCAGTTCGACAGGAGATGGATACGAGCAGTACTTC. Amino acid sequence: CASSTGDGYEQYF.

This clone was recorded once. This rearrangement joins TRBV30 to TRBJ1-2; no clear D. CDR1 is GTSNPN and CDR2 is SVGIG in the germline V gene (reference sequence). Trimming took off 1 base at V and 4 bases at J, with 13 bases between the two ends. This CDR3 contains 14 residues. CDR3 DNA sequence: TGTGCCTGGAGTGGTTTGGGGAGGAGCTATGGCTACACCTTC. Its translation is CAWSGLGRSYGYTF.

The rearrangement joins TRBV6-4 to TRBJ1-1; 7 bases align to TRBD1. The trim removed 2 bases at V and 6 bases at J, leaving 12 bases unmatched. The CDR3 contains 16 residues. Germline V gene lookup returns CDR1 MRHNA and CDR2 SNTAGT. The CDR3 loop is CASSDTRLGTDSEAFF. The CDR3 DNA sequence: TGTGCCAGCAGTGACACCCGATTAGGGACAGATTCTGAAGCTTTCTTT.

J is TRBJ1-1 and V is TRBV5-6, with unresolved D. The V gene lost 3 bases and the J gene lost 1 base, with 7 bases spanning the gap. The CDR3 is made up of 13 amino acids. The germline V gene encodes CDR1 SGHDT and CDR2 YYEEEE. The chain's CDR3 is CASSSGQNTEAFF. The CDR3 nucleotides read TGTGCCAGCAGCTCCGGGCAGAACACTGAAGCTTTCTTT. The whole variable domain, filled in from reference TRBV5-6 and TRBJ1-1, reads DAGVTQSPTHLIKTRGQQVTLRCSPKSGHDTVSWYQQALGQGPQFIFQYYEEEERQRGNFPDRFSGHQFPNYSSELNVNALLLGDSALYLCASSSGQNTEAFFGQGTRLTVV.

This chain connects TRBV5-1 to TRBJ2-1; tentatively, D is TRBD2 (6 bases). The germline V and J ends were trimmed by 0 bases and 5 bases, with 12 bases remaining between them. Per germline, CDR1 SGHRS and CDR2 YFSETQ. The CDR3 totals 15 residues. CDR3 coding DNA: TGCGCCAGCAGCTTGGCCGAGGTAGCGGACAATGAGCAGTTCTTC. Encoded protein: CASSLAEVADNEQFF.

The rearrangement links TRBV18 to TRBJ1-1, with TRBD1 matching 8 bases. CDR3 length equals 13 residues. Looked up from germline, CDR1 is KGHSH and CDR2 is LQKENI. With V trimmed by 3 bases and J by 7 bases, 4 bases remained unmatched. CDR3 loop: CASSPQTGGEAFF. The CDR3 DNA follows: TGTGCCAGCTCACCTCAAACAGGGGGTGAAGCTTTCTTT.

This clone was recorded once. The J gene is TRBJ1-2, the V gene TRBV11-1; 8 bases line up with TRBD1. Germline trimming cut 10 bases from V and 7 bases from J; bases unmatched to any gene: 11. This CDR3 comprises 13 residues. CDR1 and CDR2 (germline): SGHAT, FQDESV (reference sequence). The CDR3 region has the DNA TGTGCCACCGCGGAGGACAGGGCGAGTGGCTACACCTTC. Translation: CATAEDRASGYTF.

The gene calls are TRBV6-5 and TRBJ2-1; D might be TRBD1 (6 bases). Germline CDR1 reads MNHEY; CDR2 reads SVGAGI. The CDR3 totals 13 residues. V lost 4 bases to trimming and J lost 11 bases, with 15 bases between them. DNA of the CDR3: TGTGCCAGCAGTTGGACAGCTACAGCCAAGCAGTTCTTC. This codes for CASSWTATAKQFF.

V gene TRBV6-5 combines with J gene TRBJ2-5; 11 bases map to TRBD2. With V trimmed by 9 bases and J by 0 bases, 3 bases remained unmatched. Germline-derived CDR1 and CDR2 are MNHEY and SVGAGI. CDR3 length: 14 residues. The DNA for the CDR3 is TGTGCCAGTTATAGCGGGGGGGACCAAGAGACCCAGTACTTC. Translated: CASYSGGDQETQYF.

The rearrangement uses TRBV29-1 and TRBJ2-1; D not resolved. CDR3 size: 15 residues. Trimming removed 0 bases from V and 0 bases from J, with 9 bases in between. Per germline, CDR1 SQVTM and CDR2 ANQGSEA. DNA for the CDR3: TGCAGCGTTGAAGATGAGAAAAGCTCCTACAATGAGCAGTTCTTC. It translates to CSVEDEKSSYNEQFF.

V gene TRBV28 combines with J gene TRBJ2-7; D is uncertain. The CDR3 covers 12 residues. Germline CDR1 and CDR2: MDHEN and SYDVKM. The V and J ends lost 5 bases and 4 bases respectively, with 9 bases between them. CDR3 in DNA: TGTGCCAGCAGTCGGCAAAAATACGAGCAGTACTTC. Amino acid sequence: CASSRQKYEQYF.

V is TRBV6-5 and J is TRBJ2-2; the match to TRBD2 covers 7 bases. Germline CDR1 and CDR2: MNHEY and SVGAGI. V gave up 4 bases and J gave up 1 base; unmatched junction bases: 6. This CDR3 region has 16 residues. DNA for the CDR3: TGTGCCAGCAGTTCCCGGACTAGGGGGAACACCGGGGAGCTGTTTTTT. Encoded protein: CASSSRTRGNTGELFF.

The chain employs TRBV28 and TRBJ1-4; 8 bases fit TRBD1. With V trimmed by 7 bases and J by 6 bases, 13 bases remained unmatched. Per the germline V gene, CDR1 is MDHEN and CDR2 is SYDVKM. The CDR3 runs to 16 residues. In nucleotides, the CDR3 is TGTGCCAGCAAAACCTGGACAGGGAGGATAGATGAAAAACTGTTTTTT. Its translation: CASKTWTGRIDEKLFF.

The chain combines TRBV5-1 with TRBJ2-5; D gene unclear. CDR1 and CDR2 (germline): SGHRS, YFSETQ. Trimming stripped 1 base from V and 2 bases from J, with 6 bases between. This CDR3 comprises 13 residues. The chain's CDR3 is CASSLMTQETQYF. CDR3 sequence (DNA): TGCGCCAGCAGCTTGATGACGCAAGAGACCCAGTACTTC.

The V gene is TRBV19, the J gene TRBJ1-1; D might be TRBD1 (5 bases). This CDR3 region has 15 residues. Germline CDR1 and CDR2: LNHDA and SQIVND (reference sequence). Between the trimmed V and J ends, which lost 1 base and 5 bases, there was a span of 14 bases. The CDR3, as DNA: TGTGCCAGTAGTATAGGGAAGGGGTTGAGGACTGAAGCTTTCTTT. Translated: CASSIGKGLRTEAFF.

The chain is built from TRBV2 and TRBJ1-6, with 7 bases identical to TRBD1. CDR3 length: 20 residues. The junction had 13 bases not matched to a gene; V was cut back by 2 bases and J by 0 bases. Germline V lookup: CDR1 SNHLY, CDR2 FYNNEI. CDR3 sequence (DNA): TGTGCCAGCAGTGAAAGGAGGACAGGAGGCTCCAGCTCCTATAATTCACCCCTCCACTTT. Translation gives CASSERRTGGSSSYNSPLHF. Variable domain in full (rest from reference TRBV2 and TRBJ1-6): EPEVTQTPSHQVTQMGQEVILRCVPISNHLYFYWYRQILGQKVEFLVSFYNNEISEKSEIFDDQFSVERPDGSNFTLKIRSTKLEDSAMYFCASSERRTGGSSSYNSPLHFGNGTRLTVT.

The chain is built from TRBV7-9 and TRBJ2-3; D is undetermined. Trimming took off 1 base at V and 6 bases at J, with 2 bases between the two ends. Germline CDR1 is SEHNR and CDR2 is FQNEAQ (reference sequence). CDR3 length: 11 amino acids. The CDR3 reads CASSLVDTQYF. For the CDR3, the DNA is TGTGCCAGCAGCTTAGTCGATACGCAGTATTTT.

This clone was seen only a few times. CDR3 in DNA: TGCGCCAGCAGCTTGGATCACAGGACGACTGAAGCTTTCTTT. This codes for CASSLDHRTTEAFF. The chain couples TRBV5-1 to TRBJ1-1, with a possible D match to TRBD1 (5 bases). The germline CDR1 and CDR2 sequences are SGHRS and YFSETQ. V lost 0 bases and J 5 bases, leaving 11 bases between the germline ends. The CDR3 loop spans 14 amino acids.

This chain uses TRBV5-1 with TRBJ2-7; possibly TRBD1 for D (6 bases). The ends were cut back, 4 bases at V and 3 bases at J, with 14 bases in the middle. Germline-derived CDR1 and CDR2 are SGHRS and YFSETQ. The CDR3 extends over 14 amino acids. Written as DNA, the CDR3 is TGCGCCAGCAGCCCCCAGACAGGAAGCTACGAGCAGTACTTC. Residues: CASSPQTGSYEQYF.

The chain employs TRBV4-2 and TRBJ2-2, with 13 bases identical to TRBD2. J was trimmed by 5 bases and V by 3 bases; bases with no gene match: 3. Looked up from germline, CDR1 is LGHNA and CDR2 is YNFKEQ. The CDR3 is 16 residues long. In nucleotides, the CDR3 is TGTGCCAGCAGCCACCCGGGACTAGCGGGGACCGGGGAGCTGTTTTTT. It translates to CASSHPGLAGTGELFF.

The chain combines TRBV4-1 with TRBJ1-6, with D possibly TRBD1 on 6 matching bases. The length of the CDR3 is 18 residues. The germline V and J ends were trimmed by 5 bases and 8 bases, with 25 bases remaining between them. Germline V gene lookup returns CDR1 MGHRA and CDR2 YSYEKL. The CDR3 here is CASSASHYPTGRHSPLHF. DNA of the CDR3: TGCGCCAGCAGCGCAAGCCATTATCCTACAGGGCGCCATTCACCCCTCCACTTT.

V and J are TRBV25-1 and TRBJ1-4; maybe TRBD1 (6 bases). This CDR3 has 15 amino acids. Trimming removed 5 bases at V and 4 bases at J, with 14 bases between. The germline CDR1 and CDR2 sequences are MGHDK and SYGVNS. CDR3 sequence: CASSMDGTNNEKLFF. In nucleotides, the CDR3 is TGTGCCAGCAGTATGGATGGGACAAATAATGAAAAACTGTTTTTT.

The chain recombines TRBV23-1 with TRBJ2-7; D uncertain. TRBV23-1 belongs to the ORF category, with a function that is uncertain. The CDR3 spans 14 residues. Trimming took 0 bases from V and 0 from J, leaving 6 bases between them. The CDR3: CASSQSPGSYEQYF. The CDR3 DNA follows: TGCGCCAGCAGTCAATCCCCAGGCTCCTACGAGCAGTACTTC.

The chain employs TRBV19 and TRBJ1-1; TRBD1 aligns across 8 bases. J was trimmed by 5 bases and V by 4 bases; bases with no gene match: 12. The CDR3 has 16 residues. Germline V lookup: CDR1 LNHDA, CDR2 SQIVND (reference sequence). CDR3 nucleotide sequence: TGTGCCAGTAGTACCTCCCCTGGACAGGGAAGGACTGAAGCTTTCTTT. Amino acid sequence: CASSTSPGQGRTEAFF.

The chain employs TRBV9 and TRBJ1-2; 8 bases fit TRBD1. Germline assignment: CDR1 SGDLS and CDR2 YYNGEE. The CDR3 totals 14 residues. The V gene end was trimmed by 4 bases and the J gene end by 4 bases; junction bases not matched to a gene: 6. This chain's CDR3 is CASSYGQGGYGYTF. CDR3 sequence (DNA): TGTGCCAGCAGCTACGGACAGGGCGGCTATGGCTACACCTTC.

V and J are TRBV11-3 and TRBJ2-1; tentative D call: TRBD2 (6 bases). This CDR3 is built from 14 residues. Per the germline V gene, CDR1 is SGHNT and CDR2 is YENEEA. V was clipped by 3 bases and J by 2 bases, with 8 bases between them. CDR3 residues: CASSFRGTYNEQFF. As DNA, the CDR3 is TGTGCCAGCAGCTTTCGGGGGACCTACAATGAGCAGTTCTTC.